These 18 T cell receptor beta chains originate from one sample sequenced in a study of cytomegalovirus exposure and HLA in healthy donors. Primers: 60 Vbeta forward and 13 Jbeta reverse. Generated by immunoSEQ multiplex PCR, the TCRdb table keeps only in-frame clones and is missing some. The sample lists some 190,000 clones, 75% to 85% occurring once. The sample comprised PBMCs. The receptors were gathered from a woman in her twenties or thirties in good health and CMV-seropositive.

The chain links TRBV5-8 to TRBJ2-1; 7 bases line up with TRBD1. V gave up 3 bases and J gave up 2 bases; unmatched junction bases: 8. Germline assignment: CDR1 SGHTS and CDR2 YDEGEE. The CDR3 extends over 16 amino acids. The CDR3 nucleotides read TGTGCCAGCAGCTCCGGGACAGTGACAGCCTACAATGAGCAGTTCTTC. Its protein is CASSSGTVTAYNEQFF.

This clone was observed a handful of times. The V gene is TRBV6-5, the J gene TRBJ1-1; a weak D match, TRBD1 (6 bases). The CDR3 is made up of 16 amino acids. Germline V CDR1 and CDR2: MNHEY, SVGAGI. Trimming cost V 2 bases and J 4 bases, with 17 bases left between them. The CDR3 coding sequence is TGTGCCAGCAGTTACCGCCTCAGGGGTGGTGGCACTGAAGCTTTCTTT. Residues: CASSYRLRGGGTEAFF.

This clone was found a few times. This chain links TRBV7-2 with TRBJ1-6, with D possibly being TRBD1 (5 bases). This CDR3 is built from 15 residues. CDR1 and CDR2 from the germline V gene are SGHTA and FQGNSA. V lost 1 base and J 6 bases, leaving 10 bases between the germline ends. DNA of the CDR3: TGTGCCAGCAGCTTAGGACGGGGGTCTAATTCACCCCTCCACTTT. This encodes CASSLGRGSNSPLHF.

The gene calls are TRBV5-1 and TRBJ1-2, with D uncertain. The CDR3 has 13 residues. Germline lookup yields CDR1 SGHRS and CDR2 YFSETQ. V shed 0 bases and J shed 7 bases, with 10 bases lying between them. The CDR3 spells CASSLAGDSGYTF. As DNA, the CDR3 is TGCGCCAGCAGCTTGGCCGGTGATTCTGGCTACACCTTC.

V usage is TRBV9 and J usage is TRBJ1-2; 7 bases line up with TRBD1. CDR1 and CDR2 (germline): SGDLS, YYNGEE. After removal of 3 bases from V and 8 bases from J, the junction contained 7 bases not matched to a gene. The CDR3 loop spans 13 amino acids. The CDR3 bases are TGTGCCAGCAGCGCAGGGGGGTTTCACGGCTACACCTTC. This sequence encodes CASSAGGFHGYTF.

This clone was seen just once. The rearrangement joins TRBV5-4 to TRBJ2-1; 9 nucleotides align to TRBD2. Germline CDR1 reads SGHNT; CDR2 reads YYREEE (reference sequence). V dropped 5 bases and J dropped 0; count of bases not matched to a gene: 15. There are 19 residues in the CDR3. The CDR3 DNA reads TGTGCCAGCAGAAGGGGGGCAGCGGGGGGCCCGAGCTCCTACAATGAGCAGTTCTTC. This translates into CASRRGAAGGPSSYNEQFF.

CDR3 sequence reads: CASSQTSPGQLGTQYF. The CDR3 DNA follows: TGCGCCAGCAGCCAGACCTCACCGGGACAGCTCGGGACCCAGTACTTC. The chain uses TRBV4-3 and TRBJ2-5; 7 positions match TRBD1. Germline CDR1 reads LGHNA; CDR2 reads YSLEER. The length of the CDR3 is 16 residues. V was clipped by 3 bases and J by 7 bases; unmatched bases: 14.

The CDR3 DNA reads TGTGCCAGCAGCTACCCACAGGGTGGAGAGACCCAGTACTTC. It codes for CASSYPQGGETQYF. This chain links TRBV11-3 with TRBJ2-5; possibly TRBD1 for D (6 bases). The CDR3 contains 14 residues. Per germline, CDR1 SGHNT and CDR2 YENEEA. V shed 4 bases and J shed 4 bases, with 13 bases lying between them.

This chain links TRBV19 with TRBJ2-3; 12 bases line up with TRBD2. Per germline, CDR1 LNHDA and CDR2 SQIVND (reference sequence). The J segment lost 0 bases and the V segment lost 4 bases, leaving 5 bases of the junction unmatched. The CDR3 runs to 17 residues. This chain's CDR3 is CASSTGLAGRSTDTQYF. The CDR3 DNA follows: TGTGCCAGTAGTACAGGACTAGCGGGGCGAAGCACAGATACGCAGTATTTT.

The chain carries TRBV29-1 and TRBJ1-5, with a weak D call TRBD1 (6 bases). V lost 6 bases to trimming and J lost 5 bases, with 14 bases between them. This CDR3 region has 13 residues. Per the germline V gene, CDR1 is SQVTM and CDR2 is ANQGSEA. DNA of the CDR3: TGCAGCGTGGGAACAGGGCGACATCAGCCCCAGCATTTT. Protein: CSVGTGRHQPQHF. Using reference TRBV29-1 and TRBJ1-5 for the parts outside the CDR3, the full variable domain is SAVISQKPSRDICQRGTSLTIQCQVDSQVTMMFWYRQQPGQSLTLIATANQGSEATYESGFVIDKFPISRPNLTFSTLTVSNMSPEDSSIYLCSVGTGRHQPQHFGDGTRLSIL.

The chain links TRBV7-2 to TRBJ1-4; no firm D call. The CDR3 extends over 15 amino acids. Trimming pared 4 bases from V and 8 bases from J, leaving 17 bases between. Germline values: CDR1 SGHTA, CDR2 FQGNSA. The CDR3 spells CASSSRPTLREKLFF. For the CDR3, the DNA is TGTGCCAGCAGCTCGCGGCCGACCCTTAGGGAAAAACTGTTTTTT.

A remark on this clone: An end of the junction differs from the germline gene, which may be a read error. The chain has TRBV28 and TRBJ2-5; tentative D call: TRBD2 (5 bases). The germline V gene encodes CDR1 MDHEN and CDR2 SYDVKM. The CDR3 is made up of 15 amino acids. CDR3 sequence reads: CASSSLSSYQETQYF. The DNA for the CDR3 is TGTGCCAGCTCTAGCCTTAGCAGTTACCAGGAGACCCAGTACTTC.

This rearrangement joins TRBV5-4 to TRBJ1-2; 9 nucleotides match TRBD1. Germline CDR1 and CDR2: SGHNT and YYREEE (reference sequence). V shed 2 bases and J 7 bases; nucleotides not matched to a gene: 9. The CDR3 loop spans 15 amino acids. The CDR3, as DNA: TGTGCCAGCAGCTTCGCCGGGACAGGGCTGCTTGGCTACACCTTC. Its protein product is CASSFAGTGLLGYTF.

The genes are TRBV18 and TRBJ1-5; a weak D match, TRBD1 (5 bases). This CDR3 comprises 14 residues. V was trimmed by 3 bases and J by 5 bases, leaving 11 bases between them. Germline CDR1 reads KGHSH; CDR2 reads LQKENI. CDR3 coding DNA: TGTGCCAGCTCACCTCGACAGACCGATCAGCCCCAGCATTTT. Translation: CASSPRQTDQPQHF.

The chain recombines TRBV5-1 with TRBJ2-1, with D possibly matching TRBD2 (7 bases). Germline assignment: CDR1 SGHRS and CDR2 YFSETQ. Trimming removed 0 bases from V and 8 bases from J, with 12 bases in between. CDR3 length equals 14 residues. The CDR3, as DNA: TGCGCCAGCAGCTTGGGGGCGGGGGCGGATGAGCAGTTCTTC. Translated, it gives CASSLGAGADEQFF.

This clone was seen a single time. The rearrangement uses TRBV2 and TRBJ1-2; D might be TRBD1 (6 bases). Germline V lookup: CDR1 SNHLY, CDR2 FYNNEI. Trimming took off 5 bases at V and 4 bases at J, with 14 bases between the two ends. This CDR3 comprises 14 residues. The CDR3 nucleotides read TGTGCCAGCAGTCCTCTCAGGGGATTCTATGGCTACACCTTC. Translating gives CASSPLRGFYGYTF.

The CDR3 reads CASSKQGYTGELFF. CDR3 nucleotides: TGTGCCAGTAGCAAACAGGGTTACACCGGGGAGCTGTTTTTT. The rearrangement links TRBV19 to TRBJ2-2; a possible D gene is TRBD1 (6 bases). V was pared by 6 bases and J by 3 bases, with 11 bases between. Looked up from germline, CDR1 is LNHDA and CDR2 is SQIVND (reference sequence). The CDR3 runs 14 residues.

The chain carries TRBV6-6 and TRBJ1-3; D gene uncertain. Deletions cut 5 bases from V and 0 bases from J, with 8 bases between. The CDR3 totals 14 residues. Germline V lookup: CDR1 MNHNY, CDR2 SVGAGI (reference sequence). CDR3 region: CASSPGGSGNTIYF. CDR3 coding DNA: TGTGCCAGCAGTCCAGGTGGCTCTGGAAACACCATATATTTT.